The 13 T cell receptor beta chains reported below all come from one sample, sequenced in a study of blood T cell repertoires in COVID-19. TCRdb's copy holds only in-frame clones and misses some; the assay was immunoSEQ multiplex PCR. The table shows 25,000 to 30,000 clones, with 80% to 90% occurring only once. The sample consisted of peripheral blood. The receptor source for this set is a human donor in a cohort sampled during active COVID-19.

The CDR3 DNA reads as TGTGCCATCAGTGTGGACAGGGAGGGCAATCAGCCCCAGCATTTT. This sequence encodes CAISVDREGNQPQHF. This chain uses TRBV10-3 with TRBJ1-5; 8 bases map to TRBD1. Germline V gives CDR1 ENHRY, CDR2 SYGVKD. J was trimmed by 2 bases and V by 4 bases; bases with no gene match: 4. This CDR3 is built from 15 residues.

This chain connects TRBV19 to TRBJ2-3, with TRBD2 matching 8 bases. V was clipped by 6 bases and J by 1 base; unmatched bases: 6. The CDR3 totals 15 residues. Germline CDR1 is LNHDA and CDR2 is SQIVND (reference sequence). The CDR3 spells CASSLRRGGTDTQYF. The CDR3 DNA sequence: TGTGCCAGTAGCCTAAGGCGGGGGGGCACAGATACGCAGTATTTT.

This clone was recorded once. This rearrangement joins TRBV7-8 to TRBJ2-7; D ambiguous. CDR1 is SGHVS and CDR2 is FQNEAQ in the germline V gene. This CDR3 contains 12 residues. Trimming cost V 5 bases and J 4 bases, with 9 bases left between them. The CDR3 reads CASSRSRYEQYF. In DNA, the CDR3 is TGTGCCAGCAGCCGATCCCGGTACGAGCAGTACTTC.

About this clone: The germline gene is not matched at one end of the junction; a read error may be the cause. V gene TRBV28 combines with J gene TRBJ1-1; 7 positions match TRBD1. In germline, CDR1 is MDHEN, CDR2 SYDVKM. This CDR3 has 10 residues. CDR3: CRTGNTEAFF. As DNA, the CDR3 is TGCCGGACAGGGAACACTGAAGCTTTCTTT.

The J gene is TRBJ2-6, the V gene TRBV19; unclear D gene. Trimming stripped 6 bases from V and 1 base from J, with 4 bases between. The germline V gene has CDR1 LNHDA and CDR2 SQIVND (reference sequence). The CDR3 is 13 amino acids. The CDR3 DNA is TGTGCCAGTAGGGAGTCTGGGGCCAACGTCCTGACTTTC. Translating it yields CASRESGANVLTF.

V and J are TRBV7-6 and TRBJ2-3, with a tentative D call TRBD1 (7 bases). This CDR3 spans 16 amino acids. Trimming left V 4 bases short and J 6 bases short, with 20 bases between. Germline V CDR1 and CDR2: SGHVS, FNYEAQ. CDR3 loop: CASSYGAGGPGDTQYF. The CDR3 bases are TGTGCCAGCAGCTATGGGGCAGGGGGGCCGGGCGATACGCAGTATTTT.

This chain joins TRBV5-5 and TRBJ1-1, with D perhaps matching TRBD1 (5 bases). There are 17 residues in the CDR3. V shed 1 base and J shed 1 base, with 17 bases lying between them. Germline V gene sequence: CDR1 SGHKS, CDR2 YYEKEE (reference sequence). CDR3 in DNA: TGTGCCAGCAGCTTGATCCCCCCACTCAGGGAGAACACTGAAGCTTTCTTT. It is translated as CASSLIPPLRENTEAFF.

The chain carries TRBV7-9 and TRBJ1-1; the match to TRBD1 covers 11 bases. This CDR3 is built from 17 residues. Germline V gene lookup returns CDR1 SEHNR and CDR2 FQNEAQ (reference sequence). V gave up 5 bases and J gave up 3 bases; unmatched junction bases: 11. The CDR3 coding sequence is TGTGCCAGCAGCACTTGGGACAGGGGGGTAAGGCACACTGAAGCTTTCTTT. This translates into CASSTWDRGVRHTEAFF.

The V gene is TRBV5-5, the J gene TRBJ2-7; D is perhaps TRBD1 (5 bases). This CDR3 is built from 14 residues. V was clipped by 2 bases and J by 1 base, with 10 bases between them. CDR1 is SGHKS and CDR2 is YYEKEE in the germline V gene (reference sequence). CDR3 nucleotide sequence: TGTGCCAGCAGCTTCGGCAGGGCATCCTACGAGCAGTACTTC. This encodes CASSFGRASYEQYF.

The CDR3 DNA is TGTGCCAGCAGCGTCGACAGGGGCATTAATTCACCCCTCCACTTT. Translated: CASSVDRGINSPLHF. This sequence joins TRBV9 and TRBJ1-6, with 8 bases that match TRBD1. The CDR3 length is 15 residues. V was pared by 2 bases and J by 6 bases, with 4 bases of the junction left unmatched. CDR1 is SGDLS and CDR2 is YYNGEE in the germline V gene.

The genes are TRBV6-2 or TRBV6-3 and TRBJ2-7, with 10 bases that match TRBD2. There are 17 residues in the CDR3. Trimming at V came to 2 bases and at J to 7 bases, leaving 14 bases not matched to a gene. Per germline, CDR1 MNHEY and CDR2 SVGEGT. The CDR3 is CASSYALIGAGGLEQYF. The CDR3, as DNA: TGTGCCAGCAGTTACGCCCTGATTGGAGCGGGGGGGCTGGAGCAGTACTTC.

The chain uses TRBV7-9 and TRBJ2-7; tentative D call: TRBD2 (5 bases). The CDR3 covers 14 residues. CDR1 and CDR2 from the germline V gene are SEHNR and FQNEAQ (reference sequence). Trimming cost V 4 bases and J 2 bases, with 12 bases left between them. The CDR3 is CASSSGSITYEQYF. The CDR3, as DNA: TGTGCCAGCAGCTCGGGGTCCATAACCTACGAGCAGTACTTC. Filled out from reference TRBV7-9 and TRBJ2-7, the complete variable domain reads DTGVSQNPRHKITKRGQNVTFRCDPISEHNRLYWYRQTLGQGPEFLTYFQNEAQLEKSRLLSDRFSAERPKGSFSTLEIQRTEQGDSAMYLCASSSGSITYEQYFGPGTRLTVT.

This clone was counted a single time. The V and J genes are TRBV20-1 and TRBJ1-6, with 9 bases identical to TRBD1. The trim removed 3 bases at V and 10 bases at J, leaving 13 bases unmatched. CDR3 size: 16 residues. CDR1 and CDR2 from the germline V gene are DFQATT and SNEGSKA (reference sequence). CDR3 protein: CSASKGGQGTRSPLHF. Here the CDR3 DNA reads TGCAGTGCTAGTAAAGGGGGACAGGGTACCAGATCACCCCTCCACTTT.